Below, 25 T cell receptor beta chains from the same sample are listed, as sequenced in a study of immune cell composition in non-small cell lung cancer. Repertoires were generated with immunoSEQ multiplex PCR, while TCRdb's copy carries only in-frame clones and drops some. In the table there are almost 7,000 clones, 70% of which are singletons. Sequenced: lung tumor tissue. Receptors were obtained from a human donor with non-small cell lung cancer.

This clone was seen more than once but under ten times. This CDR3 reads CASSLDLLGGYTF. The CDR3 DNA sequence: TGCGCCAGCAGCTTGGACCTCCTCGGTGGCTACACCTTC. The chain carries TRBV5-1 and TRBJ1-2; D is unresolved. The V gene lost 0 bases and the J gene lost 7 bases, with 10 bases spanning the gap. Per the germline V gene, CDR1 is SGHRS and CDR2 is YFSETQ. CDR3 length: 13 residues.

This clone is categorized as medium-sized (0.01 to 0.1%). The V gene is TRBV7-9, the J gene TRBJ1-6; D gene unclear. V lost 6 bases to trimming and J lost 4 bases, with 10 bases between them. The CDR3 is 14 amino acids. Germline V gene lookup returns CDR1 SEHNR and CDR2 FQNEAQ (reference sequence). CDR3 loop: CASSQWRYNSPLHF. The DNA for the CDR3 is TGTGCCAGCAGTCAGTGGAGGTATAATTCACCCCTCCACTTT.

This clone was seen only a few times. The V gene is TRBV19, the J gene TRBJ2-1, with 9 bases that match TRBD1. Germline trimming cut 6 bases from V and 15 bases from J; bases unmatched to any gene: 9. Per germline, CDR1 LNHDA and CDR2 SQIVND (reference sequence). The CDR3 is made up of 12 amino acids. The CDR3 here is CASSRDRDTSFF. CDR3 sequence (DNA): TGTGCCAGTAGCCGGGACAGGGATACGTCGTTCTTC.

CDR3 sequence (DNA): TGTGCCAGCAGCGTAAGAACAGGGGGCTCTGGCACTGAAGCTTTCTTT. Its protein is CASSVRTGGSGTEAFF. V and J are TRBV9 and TRBJ1-1; 9 bases line up with TRBD1. After removal of 1 base from V and 4 bases from J, the junction contained 8 bases not matched to a gene. Germline loops: CDR1 SGDLS, CDR2 YYNGEE. CDR3 length: 16 amino acids.

This clone was recorded a few times. The chain links TRBV6-1 to TRBJ1-1; D ambiguous. Germline V CDR1 and CDR2: MNHNS, SASEGT. The ends were cut back, 6 bases at V and 2 bases at J, with 16 bases in the middle. This CDR3 contains 15 residues. The CDR3 sequence: CASSPGRGFNTEAFF. The CDR3 DNA is TGTGCCAGCAGCCCCGGGCGCGGGTTCAACACTGAAGCTTTCTTT.

On this clone: At one end, the junction sequence differs from germline, possibly due to a read error. V usage is TRBV4-1 and J usage is TRBJ2-5; 7 bases fit TRBD1. Germline CDR1 is MGHRA and CDR2 is YSYEKL. The CDR3 runs to 16 residues. CDR3 sequence: CASTQGPGTVAETQYF. The CDR3 nucleotides are TGCGCCAGCACCCAAGGTCCAGGGACAGTTGCAGAGACCCAGTACTTC.

The chain uses TRBV28 and TRBJ2-7, with a weak D call TRBD1 (6 bases). The CDR3 has 15 residues. Germline V gives CDR1 MDHEN, CDR2 SYDVKM. Deletions cut 3 bases from V and 2 bases from J, with 14 bases between. This CDR3 is CASSFGQGLTYEQYF. The DNA for the CDR3 is TGTGCCAGCAGTTTCGGGCAGGGGTTGACCTACGAGCAGTACTTC. Full variable domain (outside the CDR3, taken from reference TRBV28 and TRBJ2-7): DVKVTQSSRYLVKRTGEKVFLECVQDMDHENMFWYRQDPGLGLRLIYFSYDVKMKEKGDIPEGYSVSREKKERFSLILESASTNQTSMYLCASSFGQGLTYEQYFGPGTRLTVT.

The rearrangement uses TRBV5-1 and TRBJ2-1; 8 bases agree with TRBD1. Trimming removed 3 bases from V and 9 bases from J; junction bases left unmatched: 11. This CDR3 comprises 15 residues. The V gene's germline CDR1 is SGHRS and CDR2 YFSETQ. CDR3 residues: CASSSGTGYASEQFF. CDR3 nucleotides: TGCGCCAGCAGCTCCGGGACAGGCTATGCATCTGAGCAGTTCTTC.

This clone is labeled medium-sized (0.01 to 0.1%). The chain is built from TRBV5-1 and TRBJ1-4; D is perhaps TRBD1 (5 bases). The V end was cut by 1 base, the J end by 1 base, with 8 bases between. Germline CDR1 is SGHRS and CDR2 is YFSETQ. The CDR3 runs 15 residues. DNA for the CDR3: TGCGCCAGCAGCTTGTGGGGGGAAACTAATGAAAAACTGTTTTTT. Translated, it gives CASSLWGETNEKLFF.

The table lists this clone with a few counts. The chain uses TRBV7-2 and TRBJ1-2; 11 nucleotides align to TRBD1. Losses at the gene ends were 0 bases for V and 6 bases for J; bases not matched to a gene: 12. The germline CDR1 and CDR2 sequences are SGHTA and FQGNSA. CDR3 length equals 18 residues. CDR3 sequence reads: CASSLAGTGGIHGNGYTF. CDR3 sequence (DNA): TGTGCCAGCAGCTTAGCAGGGACAGGGGGTATTCACGGGAATGGCTACACCTTC.

The chain carries TRBV4-1 and TRBJ2-3; D is ambiguous. Trimming stripped 4 bases from V and 4 bases from J, with 15 bases between. The CDR3 is 15 residues long. Germline CDR1 is MGHRA and CDR2 is YSYEKL. Here the CDR3 DNA reads TGCGCCAGCAGCCCCCTGGAGAGCAGCCCAGATACGCAGTATTTT. Translation gives CASSPLESSPDTQYF.

V is TRBV5-4 and J is TRBJ2-7, with 7 bases that match TRBD1. Germline-derived CDR1 and CDR2 are SGHNT and YYREEE (reference sequence). CDR3 length: 13 amino acids. Losses at the gene ends were 4 bases for V and 9 bases for J; bases not matched to a gene: 10. CDR3 in DNA: TGTGCCAGCAGCGGCCGGGACAGCCAGACGCAGTACTTC. It translates to CASSGRDSQTQYF.

This chain uses TRBV27 with TRBJ1-4; 7 bases align to TRBD1. The CDR3 loop spans 13 amino acids. V gave up 8 bases and J gave up 4 bases; unmatched junction bases: 4. Germline CDR1 is MNHEY and CDR2 is SMNVEV (reference sequence). CDR3: CASRQGNNEKLFF. CDR3 bases: TGTGCCAGCCGACAGGGAAATAATGAAAAACTGTTTTTT.

The chain joins TRBV4-1 to TRBJ1-6; D is undetermined. V was shortened by 1 base and J by 4 bases, with 8 bases between the two germline ends. The CDR3 length is 15 residues. The germline V gene has CDR1 MGHRA and CDR2 YSYEKL. CDR3 amino acids: CASSQVLQYNSPLHF. The DNA of the CDR3 is TGCGCCAGCAGCCAAGTTTTACAGTATAATTCACCCCTCCACTTT.

A few counts support this clone. The V and J genes are TRBV19 and TRBJ2-2, with 11 nucleotides matching TRBD1. Germline V gene lookup returns CDR1 LNHDA and CDR2 SQIVND (reference sequence). CDR3 length: 15 amino acids. The ends lost 3 bases at V and 6 bases at J; junction bases unmatched: 3. The CDR3, as DNA: TGTGCCAGTAGTATTACGGGACAGGGGGCCGGGGAGCTGTTTTTT. Amino acids: CASSITGQGAGELFF.

The chain employs TRBV30 and TRBJ2-3, with D possibly being TRBD2 (6 bases). V lost 2 bases to trimming and J lost 5 bases, with 17 bases between them. CDR3 size: 15 residues. Germline CDR1 and CDR2: GTSNPN and SVGIG (reference sequence). The CDR3 protein is CAWSRPSEGKDTQYF. The CDR3 DNA is TGTGCCTGGAGTAGGCCTAGCGAGGGGAAAGATACGCAGTATTTT.

The chain links TRBV19 to TRBJ2-2; weak D call: TRBD1 (5 bases). Deletions cut 7 bases from V and 8 bases from J, with 17 bases between. There are 14 residues in the CDR3. Germline lookup yields CDR1 LNHDA and CDR2 SQIVND (reference sequence). CDR3 sequence (DNA): TGTGCCAGTACCCGGACACGCGGCTCAGGGGAGCTGTTTTTT. This translates into CASTRTRGSGELFF. Full variable domain (rest looked up from reference TRBV19 and TRBJ2-2): DGGITQSPKYLFRKEGQNVTLSCEQNLNHDAMYWYRQDPGQGLRLIYYSQIVNDFQKGDIAEGYSVSREKKESFPLTVTSAQKNPTAFYLCASTRTRGSGELFFGEGSRLTVL.

This clone was counted a few times. The V and J genes are TRBV19 and TRBJ2-7; 8 bases fit TRBD1. V was pared by 0 bases and J by 6 bases, with 10 bases of the junction left unmatched. The CDR3 is 16 amino acids. The V gene's germline CDR1 is LNHDA and CDR2 SQIVND (reference sequence). In nucleotides, the CDR3 is TGTGCCAGTAGTATAGATTGGACAGGGTATCTACGCGAGCAGTACTTC. This codes for CASSIDWTGYLREQYF.

This sequence joins TRBV30 and TRBJ2-3; TRBD2 matches 11 bases. The CDR3 extends over 14 amino acids. V dropped 2 bases and J dropped 5; count of bases not matched to a gene: 3. Germline CDR1 is GTSNPN and CDR2 is SVGIG (reference sequence). This CDR3 reads CAWSYGLAGDTQYF. The DNA for the CDR3 is TGTGCCTGGAGTTACGGACTAGCGGGAGATACGCAGTATTTT.

The chain combines TRBV6-5 with TRBJ1-2; 7 positions agree with TRBD1. This CDR3 is 13 amino acids long. Trimming at V came to 5 bases and at J to 8 bases, leaving 8 bases not matched to a gene. CDR1 MNHEY and CDR2 SVGAGI come from the germline V gene. The CDR3 is CASSQTGSGGYTF. CDR3 in DNA: TGTGCCAGCAGTCAGACAGGGTCTGGCGGCTACACCTTC.

CDR3 bases: TGCGCCAGCAGCCAAAGCGGGCGGAGTACAGATACGCAGTATTTT. As protein: CASSQSGRSTDTQYF. The genes are TRBV4-1 and TRBJ2-3; possibly TRBD2 for D (6 bases). Germline V gene sequence: CDR1 MGHRA, CDR2 YSYEKL. The CDR3 spans 15 residues. Trimming removed 2 bases at V and 3 bases at J, with 12 bases between.

CDR3: CASSPGHLADGYTF. The DNA for the CDR3 is TGTGCCAGCAGCCCGGGACACCTGGCCGATGGCTACACCTTC. The chain has TRBV6-9 and TRBJ1-2; a weak D match, TRBD1 (6 bases). CDR3 length: 14 residues. V was trimmed by 6 bases and J by 6 bases, leaving 17 bases between them. In germline, CDR1 is MNHGY, CDR2 SVAAGI.

This clone was found a few times. This rearrangement joins TRBV2 to TRBJ1-6; maybe TRBD1 (5 bases). The CDR3 extends over 13 amino acids. Germline V gene sequence: CDR1 SNHLY, CDR2 FYNNEI. Trimming took off 5 bases at V and 10 bases at J, with 12 bases between the two ends. The chain's CDR3 is CASSWGDGSPLHF. The CDR3 DNA reads TGTGCCAGCAGTTGGGGGGACGGATCACCCCTCCACTTT. The whole variable domain, remainder taken from reference TRBV2 and TRBJ1-6, is EPEVTQTPSHQVTQMGQEVILRCVPISNHLYFYWYRQILGQKVEFLVSFYNNEISEKSEIFDDQFSVERPDGSNFTLKIRSTKLEDSAMYFCASSWGDGSPLHFGNGTRLTVT.

The chain couples TRBV5-6 to TRBJ2-7, with a possible D match to TRBD1 (5 bases). CDR3 length: 15 amino acids. The germline V and J ends were trimmed by 2 bases and 3 bases, with 15 bases remaining between them. Per germline, CDR1 SGHDT and CDR2 YYEEEE. Here the CDR3 DNA reads TGTGCCAGCAGCTTAGGGGTCTCCGGATACTACGAGCAGTACTTC. It is translated as CASSLGVSGYYEQYF.

The chain joins TRBV5-1 to TRBJ2-5, with D maybe TRBD2 (6 bases). The germline V gene has CDR1 SGHRS and CDR2 YFSETQ. Trimming took off 2 bases at V and 4 bases at J, with 12 bases between the two ends. This CDR3 has 14 residues. CDR3: CASSFGGLGETQYF. CDR3 coding DNA: TGCGCCAGCAGCTTCGGGGGTTTGGGAGAGACCCAGTACTTC.